Below, 22 T cell receptor beta chains from the same sample are listed, as sequenced in a study of CD8+ T cells in alopecia areata. Isolated RNA was reverse transcribed into cDNA used as the sequencing template. Sequencing was performed with immunoSEQ multiplex PCR; in TCRdb, only in-frame clones are kept and a portion is missing. The profile shows around 210,000 clones, 45% to 70% of them singletons. Sample: CD8+ T cells sorted from blood. The receptors originated from a human donor in good health.

This chain joins TRBV5-4 and TRBJ2-3; D possibly matches TRBD1 or TRBD2 (5 bases each). Germline V gives CDR1 SGHNT, CDR2 YYREEE (reference sequence). CDR3 length equals 14 residues. Trimming took off 4 bases at V and 5 bases at J, with 14 bases between the two ends. CDR3 nucleotides: TGTGCCAGCAGCCTGGCCATTGGGGGAGATACGCAGTATTTT. Protein product: CASSLAIGGDTQYF.

To note about this clone: In the same sample, other DNA sequences code for this CDR3. The V gene is TRBV29-1, the J gene TRBJ1-2; D may be TRBD1 (5 bases). Germline V gene sequence: CDR1 SQVTM, CDR2 ANQGSEA. V lost 4 bases, J lost 4 bases, and 7 bases lay in between. CDR3 length: 11 residues. CDR3 region: CSVAGSYGYTF. The CDR3 coding sequence is TGCAGCGTTGCAGGGTCCTATGGCTACACCTTC.

Notes on this clone: This sample also contains other DNA sequences that code for the same CDR3. V is TRBV2 and J is TRBJ1-2; D gene ambiguous. Germline V gene sequence: CDR1 SNHLY, CDR2 FYNNEI. V was pared by 8 bases and J by 2 bases, with 6 bases between. The CDR3 is 11 residues long. Here the CDR3 DNA reads TGTGCCAGCCTGGGAAACTATGGCTACACCTTC. Protein product: CASLGNYGYTF.

The rearrangement links TRBV9 to TRBJ1-6, with 9 nucleotides matching TRBD1. CDR1 is SGDLS, CDR2 YYNGEE, per germline. The CDR3 totals 15 residues. The V gene end was trimmed by 3 bases and the J gene end by 7 bases; junction bases not matched to a gene: 5. CDR3 DNA: TGTGCCAGCAGCGCTAGGACAGGGGTCAATTCACCCCTCCACTTT. It is translated as CASSARTGVNSPLHF. Full variable domain (outside the CDR3, taken from reference TRBV9 and TRBJ1-6): DSGVTQTPKHLITATGQRVTLRCSPRSGDLSVYWYQQSLDQGLQFLIQYYNGEERAKGNILERFSAQQFPDLHSELNLSSLELGDSALYFCASSARTGVNSPLHFGNGTRLTVT.

The J gene is TRBJ2-2, the V gene TRBV10-1; D remains ambiguous. CDR3 length: 13 amino acids. V was cut by 3 bases and J by 5 bases, with 7 bases left in between. Germline values: CDR1 WNHNN, CDR2 SYGVQD (reference sequence). The CDR3 sequence: CASSEVNTGELFF. DNA of the CDR3: TGCGCCAGCAGTGAAGTAAATACCGGGGAGCTGTTTTTT.

This rearrangement joins TRBV10-2 to TRBJ1-2; 7 bases agree with TRBD1. CDR3 length equals 13 residues. Germline-derived CDR1 and CDR2 are WSHSY and SAAADI. The V segment lost 6 bases and the J segment 4 bases; nucleotides outside the gene matches: 5. The CDR3 coding sequence is TGCGCCAGCAGAGAGGACAGGAGCTATGGCTACACCTTC. Its protein product is CASREDRSYGYTF.

The V and J genes are TRBV9 and TRBJ2-7; a weak D match, TRBD2 (7 bases). This CDR3 is built from 13 residues. Trimming shortened V by 4 bases and J by 7 bases, and 15 bases separated the two germline ends. CDR1 is SGDLS, CDR2 YYNGEE, per germline. DNA of the CDR3: TGTGCCAGCAGCCCCGGGGGGCCGGGTGAGCAGTACTTC. This gives the protein CASSPGGPGEQYF.

This clone appeared a few times. The V gene is TRBV5-1, the J gene TRBJ1-1; tentatively, D is TRBD1 (6 bases). With 4 bases removed from V and 3 bases from J, the gap between germline ends came to 13 bases. From germline, CDR1 is SGHRS and CDR2 YFSETQ. This CDR3 contains 14 residues. CDR3 region: CASSHRDLHTEAFF. CDR3 sequence (DNA): TGCGCCAGCAGCCACAGGGATTTGCACACTGAAGCTTTCTTT.

To note about this clone: The conserved final phenylalanine or tryptophan is absent from the CDR3, which likely points to a read error. No DNA is shown, since the ends of the CDR3 on it are uncertain; the CDR3 is the one TCRdb lists. This rearrangement joins TRBV30 to TRBJ2-7; TRBD1 was called by the table and not checked on the DNA. The CDR3 spans 13 residues, counting both ends. In germline, CDR1 is GTSNPN, CDR2 SVGIG (reference sequence). The CDR3 protein is CAWGGRNRGEQCL.

V gene TRBV29-1 combines with J gene TRBJ2-3; 7 nucleotides agree with TRBD2. From germline, CDR1 is SQVTM and CDR2 ANQGSEA. V trimming: 7 bases; J trimming: 4 bases; junction bases outside the gene matches: 17. This CDR3 region has 16 residues. This chain's CDR3 is CSAQGGRWGSADTQYF. The CDR3 nucleotides read TGCAGCGCCCAGGGAGGGAGATGGGGGAGTGCAGATACGCAGTATTTT.

The V and J genes are TRBV15 and TRBJ2-5, with TRBD1 as a possible D gene (6 bases). Trimming left V 4 bases short and J 5 bases short, with 20 bases between. The CDR3 spans 16 residues. Per germline, CDR1 LNHNV and CDR2 YYDKDF (reference sequence). CDR3 amino acids: CATSTNRDKSAETQYF. The CDR3 nucleotides are TGTGCCACCAGCACGAACCGGGACAAAAGCGCCGAGACCCAGTACTTC.

V is TRBV4-1 and J is TRBJ1-2, with TRBD1 as a possible D gene (5 bases). Trimming took 2 bases from V and 4 from J, leaving 14 bases between them. Germline loops: CDR1 MGHRA, CDR2 YSYEKL. This CDR3 comprises 15 residues. CDR3 in amino acids: CASSQRADSGYGYTF. The CDR3 DNA reads TGCGCCAGCAGCCAAAGAGCTGACAGCGGCTATGGCTACACCTTC.

The chain has TRBV4-1 and TRBJ1-2, with 7 bases matching TRBD1. The CDR3 has 18 amino acids. Germline V gene sequence: CDR1 MGHRA, CDR2 YSYEKL. Trimming cost V 0 bases and J 4 bases; bases outside gene matches: 14. The CDR3 DNA follows: TGCGCCAGCAGCCAAGATTACGGACAGGCGGTACCCCCCTATGGCTACACCTTC. It codes for CASSQDYGQAVPPYGYTF.

The chain couples TRBV2 to TRBJ1-2; no firm D call. This CDR3 comprises 16 residues. Germline CDR1 SNHLY, CDR2 FYNNEI. V was cut by 6 bases and J by 0 bases, with 17 bases left in between. DNA for the CDR3: TGTGCCAGCAGCCCTCTCCCGGCAGGACCTAACTATGGCTACACCTTC. This codes for CASSPLPAGPNYGYTF. Looking up the rest from reference TRBV2 and TRBJ1-2 gives the full variable domain: EPEVTQTPSHQVTQMGQEVILRCVPISNHLYFYWYRQILGQKVEFLVSFYNNEISEKSEIFDDQFSVERPDGSNFTLKIRSTKLEDSAMYFCASSPLPAGPNYGYTFGSGTRLTVV.

The chain links TRBV14 to TRBJ2-1, with 8 bases lining up with TRBD1. The CDR3 spans 15 residues. Germline V gene sequence: CDR1 SGHDN, CDR2 FVKESK. J was trimmed by 8 bases and V by 3 bases; bases with no gene match: 9. The CDR3 DNA follows: TGTGCCAGCAGCCAGACAGGGGCCCATCGGGATGAGCAGTTCTTC. It encodes CASSQTGAHRDEQFF.

This clone was picked up many times. The genes are TRBV2 and TRBJ1-2; D unclear. CDR1 and CDR2 from the germline V gene are SNHLY and FYNNEI. This CDR3 spans 13 amino acids. V lost 0 bases and J 4 bases, leaving 6 bases between the germline ends. CDR3 amino acids: CASSEAHSYGYTF. CDR3 nucleotides: TGTGCCAGCAGTGAAGCGCACAGCTATGGCTACACCTTC.

The rearrangement joins TRBV29-1 to TRBJ1-1; 10 bases map to TRBD1. Trimming took 2 bases from V and 4 from J; bases not matched to a gene: 7. Looked up from germline, CDR1 is SQVTM and CDR2 is ANQGSEA. This CDR3 comprises 15 residues. CDR3 in DNA: TGCAGCGTTGAACCCACGACAGGGGGCTTCACTGAAGCTTTCTTT. It yields the protein CSVEPTTGGFTEAFF.

The V and J genes are TRBV9 and TRBJ1-2, with D unclear. Per the germline V gene, CDR1 is SGDLS and CDR2 is YYNGEE. V lost 6 bases, J lost 0 bases, and 15 bases lay in between. This CDR3 contains 15 residues. The CDR3 sequence is CASNPVLVSNYGYTF. CDR3 DNA: TGTGCCAGCAACCCCGTGTTGGTCTCTAACTATGGCTACACCTTC.

This clone was seen only a few times. Sequence at one end of the junction differs from germline and may be a read error. CDR3 in amino acids: CASSQDAGRNAEAFF. CDR3 in DNA: TGTGCCAGCAGCCAAGACGCAGGGAGGAACGCTGAAGCTTTCTTT. The chain employs TRBV14 and TRBJ1-1, with a possible D match to TRBD1 (5 bases). CDR1 SGHDN and CDR2 FVKESK come from the germline V gene. There are 15 residues in the CDR3. The complete variable domain, with remaining parts taken from reference TRBV14 and TRBJ1-1, reads EAGVTQFPSHSVIEKGQTVTLRCDPISGHDNLYWYRRVMGKEIKFLLHFVKESKQDESGMPNNRFLAERTGGTYSTLKVQPAELEDSGVYFCASSQDAGRNAEAFFGQGTRLTVV.

This clone was picked up a small number of times. The J gene is TRBJ1-5, the V gene TRBV4-1; D gene uncertain. CDR1 MGHRA and CDR2 YSYEKL come from the germline V gene. CDR3 length: 15 amino acids. V was trimmed by 0 bases and J by 7 bases, leaving 13 bases between them. CDR3 protein: CASSQDSGIRQPQHF. CDR3 DNA sequence: TGCGCCAGCAGCCAAGATTCCGGGATACGCCAGCCCCAGCATTTT.

This chain joins TRBV2 and TRBJ2-7; perhaps TRBD2 as D (5 bases). In germline, CDR1 is SNHLY, CDR2 FYNNEI. The V and J ends lost 6 bases and 3 bases respectively, with 12 bases between them. This CDR3 is built from 13 residues. CDR3 coding DNA: TGTGCCAGCAGCGGCGGGTCTTACTACGAGCAGTACTTC. Its protein product is CASSGGSYYEQYF.

The rearrangement joins TRBV13 to TRBJ2-6; possible D gene TRBD1, 6 bases. The CDR3 consists of 16 residues. Per the germline V gene, CDR1 is PRHDT and CDR2 is FYEKMQ (reference sequence). Trimming shortened V by 4 bases and J by 0 bases, and 10 bases separated the two germline ends. The CDR3 sequence is CASSYDRLSGANVLTF. CDR3 bases: TGTGCCAGCAGCTATGACAGGCTCTCTGGGGCCAACGTCCTGACTTTC. Full variable domain (missing parts from reference TRBV13 and TRBJ2-6): AAGVIQSPRHLIKEKRETATLKCYPIPRHDTVYWYQQGPGQDPQFLISFYEKMQSDKGSIPDRFSAQQFSDYHSELNMSSLELGDSALYFCASSYDRLSGANVLTFGAGSRLTVL.